This passage covers 10 T cell receptor beta chains from one sample sequenced in a study of shared clonotypes between healthy human individuals. Clones were read by immunoSEQ multiplex PCR, and TCRdb kept only the in-frame ones, dropping some. The sample holds around 1.1 million clones, approximately 80% seen once. The sequencing sample was made of memory CD4+ T cells from PBMCs. Described subset: CD45RA-negative fraction. The receptors were sampled from a man between 18 and 29 years old in good health. Some clones in this sample may be carry-over from other donors' samples.

Of note for this clone: Within the sample, other DNA sequences also encode this same CDR3. This chain uses TRBV6-5 with TRBJ1-2; 8 bases fit TRBD1. Trimming at V came to 0 bases and at J to 5 bases, leaving 2 bases not matched to a gene. The germline gives CDR1 MNHEY, CDR2 SVGAGI. CDR3 length: 14 residues. The CDR3 region is CASSYSDRGYGYTF. The CDR3 bases are TGTGCCAGCAGTTACTCCGACAGGGGATATGGCTACACCTTC.

This rearrangement joins TRBV28 to TRBJ2-1; 7 bases line up with TRBD2. The CDR3 has 15 residues. Trimming cost V 2 bases and J 10 bases; bases outside gene matches: 11. Germline V CDR1 and CDR2: MDHEN, SYDVKM. Here the CDR3 reads CASSLLGLGGTEQFF. In DNA, the CDR3 is TGTGCCAGCAGTTTACTCGGACTAGGCGGCACCGAGCAGTTCTTC. The complete variable domain, with remaining parts taken from reference TRBV28 and TRBJ2-1, reads DVKVTQSSRYLVKRTGEKVFLECVQDMDHENMFWYRQDPGLGLRLIYFSYDVKMKEKGDIPEGYSVSREKKERFSLILESASTNQTSMYLCASSLLGLGGTEQFFGPGTRLTVL.

In this sample, this clone turned up many times. This specimen includes other DNA sequences encoding the same CDR3. The genes are TRBV28 and TRBJ1-1; 8 bases line up with TRBD1. CDR3 length equals 15 residues. CDR1 is MDHEN and CDR2 is SYDVKM in the germline V gene. Unmatched junction bases numbered 5, after V lost 3 bases and J lost 2 bases. This CDR3 is CASSFGDRRNTEAFF. The CDR3, as DNA: TGTGCCAGCAGTTTCGGGGACAGGCGTAACACTGAAGCTTTCTTT.

The chain carries TRBV4-2 and TRBJ2-2; 8 positions match TRBD2. J was trimmed by 0 bases and V by 8 bases; bases with no gene match: 2. The CDR3 contains 14 residues. Germline V CDR1 and CDR2: LGHNA, YNFKEQ. As DNA, the CDR3 is TGTGCCAGCGAACTAGCGGCGAACACCGGGGAGCTGTTTTTT. This codes for CASELAANTGELFF.

This chain links TRBV6-1 with TRBJ2-7; possible D gene TRBD2, 6 bases. CDR3 length: 13 residues. The germline gives CDR1 MNHNS, CDR2 SASEGT. V lost 6 bases to trimming and J lost 6 bases, with 15 bases between them. CDR3 DNA: TGTGCCAGCAGAGACAGCGGGTTGGGCGAGCAGTACTTC. Amino acids: CASRDSGLGEQYF.

The chain carries TRBV27 and TRBJ1-1, with a tentative D call TRBD1 (6 bases). The V end was cut by 1 base, the J end by 5 bases, with 17 bases between. The CDR3 covers 16 residues. Germline V gives CDR1 MNHEY, CDR2 SMNVEV (reference sequence). The CDR3 reads CASSLWGVGAGTEAFF. The CDR3 DNA is TGTGCCAGCAGTTTATGGGGCGTGGGGGCCGGGACTGAAGCTTTCTTT.

The chain is built from TRBV6-1 and TRBJ2-1, with D tentatively TRBD1 (6 bases). Germline V gene data show CDR1 as MNHNS and CDR2 as SASEGT. The ends were cut back, 4 bases at V and 2 bases at J, with 12 bases in the middle. The CDR3 totals 15 residues. As DNA, the CDR3 is TGTGCCAGCAGTGTACAGGGTTTCCCCTACAATGAGCAGTTCTTC. Translating gives CASSVQGFPYNEQFF.

The CDR3 here is CASSLGTYQETQYF. The CDR3 nucleotides are TGTGCCAGCAGCTTGGGGACGTACCAAGAGACCCAGTACTTC. J is TRBJ2-5 and V is TRBV5-5; D gene uncertain. Looked up from germline, CDR1 is SGHKS and CDR2 is YYEKEE (reference sequence). V lost 0 bases, J lost 0 bases, and 6 bases lay in between. The CDR3 is 14 amino acids.

This clone was seen once. The rearrangement joins TRBV6-5 to TRBJ2-7, with TRBD2 matching over 10 bases. Germline V gene data show CDR1 as MNHEY and CDR2 as SVGAGI. The CDR3 runs to 14 residues. V lost 6 bases to trimming and J lost 3 bases; unmatched junction nucleotides: 5. The CDR3 nucleotides are TGTGCCAGCAGAGTAAAGCGGGAGGGCTACGAGCAGTACTTC. Translated: CASRVKREGYEQYF.

The rearrangement uses TRBV5-4 and TRBJ1-2; D possibly corresponds to TRBD1 (5 bases). The CDR3 sequence is 15 residues long. Germline V gives CDR1 SGHNT, CDR2 YYREEE (reference sequence). Trimming removed 4 bases from V and 3 bases from J, with 16 bases in between. The CDR3 spells CASSPDSTPDYGYTF. Here the CDR3 DNA reads TGTGCCAGCAGCCCTGACAGCACCCCAGACTATGGCTACACCTTC.